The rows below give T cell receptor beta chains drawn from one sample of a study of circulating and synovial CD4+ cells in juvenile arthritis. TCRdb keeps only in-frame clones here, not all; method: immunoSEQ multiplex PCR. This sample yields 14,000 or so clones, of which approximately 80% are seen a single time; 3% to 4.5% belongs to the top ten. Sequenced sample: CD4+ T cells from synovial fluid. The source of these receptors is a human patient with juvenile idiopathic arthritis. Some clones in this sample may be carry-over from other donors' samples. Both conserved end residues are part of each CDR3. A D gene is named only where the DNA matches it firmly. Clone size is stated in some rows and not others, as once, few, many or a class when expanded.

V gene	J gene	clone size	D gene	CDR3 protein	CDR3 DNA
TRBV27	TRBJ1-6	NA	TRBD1	CASSLRGQGNSPLHF	TGTGCCAGCAGCCTACGCGGACAGGGAAACTCCCCCCTCCACTTT
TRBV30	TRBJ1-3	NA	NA	CAWSLLSGNTIYF	TGTGCCTGGTCCCTCCTCTCTGGAAACACCATATATTTT
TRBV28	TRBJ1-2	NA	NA	CASSSTANYGYTF	TGTGCCAGCAGTTCGACAGCTAACTATGGCTACACCTTC
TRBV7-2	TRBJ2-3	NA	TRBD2	CASSPSGSTDTQYF	TGTGCCAGCAGCCCTAGCGGTTCAACAGATACGCAGTATTTT
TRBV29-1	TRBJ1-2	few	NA	CSVGENRSWGYTF	TGCAGCGTTGGGGAGAATCGGAGTTGGGGCTACACCTTC
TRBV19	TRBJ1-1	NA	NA	CASTSDTLEAFF	NA
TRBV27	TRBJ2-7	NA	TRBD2	CASSMLAGVYEQYF	TGTGCCAGCAGTATGCTAGCGGGAGTCTACGAGCAGTACTTC
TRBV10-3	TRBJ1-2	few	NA	CAISSQGNYGYTF	TGTGCCATCAGTTCTCAGGGTAACTATGGCTACACCTTC
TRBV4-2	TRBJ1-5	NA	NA	CASSQDAGAGVNQPQHF	TGTGCCAGCAGCCAAGATGCGGGGGCAGGTGTCAATCAGCCCCAGCATTTT
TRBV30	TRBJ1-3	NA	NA	CAWSVRGGTRNTIYF	TGTGCCTGGAGTGTAAGGGGGGGGACCCGAAACACCATATATTTT
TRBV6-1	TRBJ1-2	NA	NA	CASSPRLGDGYTF	TGTGCCAGCAGCCCCAGGCTCGGGGATGGCTACACCTTC
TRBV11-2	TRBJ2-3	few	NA	CASSSRLVGFGDTQYF	TGTGCCAGCAGTTCCCGACTAGTAGGTTTTGGAGATACGCAGTATTTT
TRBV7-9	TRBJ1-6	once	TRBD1	CASSSRDRGSDNSPLHF	TGTGCCAGCAGCTCCAGGGACAGGGGGTCGGATAATTCACCCCTCCACTTT
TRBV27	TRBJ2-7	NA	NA	CASSTSTGLDYEQYF	NA
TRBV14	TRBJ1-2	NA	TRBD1	CASSQLRTGTYYGYTF	TGTGCCAGCAGCCAACTCCGGACAGGGACCTACTATGGCTACACCTTC